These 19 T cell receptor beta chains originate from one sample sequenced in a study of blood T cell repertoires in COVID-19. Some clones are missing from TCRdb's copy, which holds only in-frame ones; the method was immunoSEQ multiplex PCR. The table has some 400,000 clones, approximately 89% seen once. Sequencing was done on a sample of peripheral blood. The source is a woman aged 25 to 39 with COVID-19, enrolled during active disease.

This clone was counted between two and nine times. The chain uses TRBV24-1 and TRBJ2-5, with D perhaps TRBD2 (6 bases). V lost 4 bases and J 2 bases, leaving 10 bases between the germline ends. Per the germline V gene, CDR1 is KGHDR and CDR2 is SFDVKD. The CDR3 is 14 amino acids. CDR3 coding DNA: TGTGCCACCAGTGAGGCGGGGCCACAAGAGACCCAGTACTTC. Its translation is CATSEAGPQETQYF.

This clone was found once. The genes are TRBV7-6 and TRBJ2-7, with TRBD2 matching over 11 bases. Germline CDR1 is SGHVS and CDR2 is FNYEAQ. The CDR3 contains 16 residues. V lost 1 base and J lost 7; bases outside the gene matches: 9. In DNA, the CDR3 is TGTGCCAGCAGCTTAGTATCGGGACTAGCGGTAACGGAGCAGTACTTC. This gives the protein CASSLVSGLAVTEQYF.

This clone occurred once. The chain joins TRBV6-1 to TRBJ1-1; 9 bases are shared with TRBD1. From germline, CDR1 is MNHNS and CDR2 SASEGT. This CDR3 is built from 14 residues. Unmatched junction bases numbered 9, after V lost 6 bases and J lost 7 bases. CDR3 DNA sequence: TGTGCCAGCAGAATACAGGGGGCGTGGGGTGAAGCTTTCTTT. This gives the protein CASRIQGAWGEAFF.

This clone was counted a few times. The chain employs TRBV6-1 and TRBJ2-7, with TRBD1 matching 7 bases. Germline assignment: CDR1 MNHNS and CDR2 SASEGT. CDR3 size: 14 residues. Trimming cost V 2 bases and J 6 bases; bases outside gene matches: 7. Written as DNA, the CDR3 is TGTGCCAGCAGTGAATACACAGGGGTAAGCGAGCAGTACTTC. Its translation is CASSEYTGVSEQYF.

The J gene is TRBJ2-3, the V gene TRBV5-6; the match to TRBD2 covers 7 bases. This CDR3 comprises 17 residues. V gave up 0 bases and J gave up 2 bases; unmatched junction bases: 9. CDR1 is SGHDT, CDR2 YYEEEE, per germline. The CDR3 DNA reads TGTGCCAGCAGCTTGGAAGTGGGAGGGAGTAACACAGATACGCAGTATTTT. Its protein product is CASSLEVGGSNTDTQYF.

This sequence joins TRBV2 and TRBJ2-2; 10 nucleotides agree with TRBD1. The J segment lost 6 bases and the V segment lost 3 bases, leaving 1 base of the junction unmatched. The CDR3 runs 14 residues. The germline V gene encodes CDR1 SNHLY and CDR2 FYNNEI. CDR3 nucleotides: TGTGCCAGCAGTGACGGACAGGGGGCCGGGGAGCTGTTTTTT. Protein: CASSDGQGAGELFF.

The CDR3 nucleotides are TGTGCCAGCAGCGATCTTAAGGGACACCGCATATATAGCAATCAGCCCCAGCATTTT. Its translation: CASSDLKGHRIYSNQPQHF. The rearrangement joins TRBV5-6 to TRBJ1-5, with a tentative D call TRBD1 (6 bases). CDR3 size: 19 residues. The germline CDR1 and CDR2 sequences are SGHDT and YYEEEE. Trimming stripped 4 bases from V and 0 bases from J, with 23 bases between. The full variable domain, its missing parts supplied by reference TRBV5-6 and TRBJ1-5, is DAGVTQSPTHLIKTRGQQVTLRCSPKSGHDTVSWYQQALGQGPQFIFQYYEEEERQRGNFPDRFSGHQFPNYSSELNVNALLLGDSALYLCASSDLKGHRIYSNQPQHFGDGTRLSIL.

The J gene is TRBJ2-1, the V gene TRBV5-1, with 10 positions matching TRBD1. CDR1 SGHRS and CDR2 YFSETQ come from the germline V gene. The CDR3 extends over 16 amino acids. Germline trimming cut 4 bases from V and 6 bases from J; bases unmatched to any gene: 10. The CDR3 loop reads CASSPAGTGVINEQFF. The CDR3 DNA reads TGCGCCAGCAGCCCCGCCGGGACAGGGGTAATCAATGAGCAGTTCTTC.

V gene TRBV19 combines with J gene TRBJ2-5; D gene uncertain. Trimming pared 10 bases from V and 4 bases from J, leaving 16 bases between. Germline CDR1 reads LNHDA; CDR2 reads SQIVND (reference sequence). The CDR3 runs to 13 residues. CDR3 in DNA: TGTGCCACCGGCGGAGTCCGAGGAGAGACCCAGTACTTC. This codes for CATGGVRGETQYF. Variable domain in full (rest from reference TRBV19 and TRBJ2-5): DGGITQSPKYLFRKEGQNVTLSCEQNLNHDAMYWYRQDPGQGLRLIYYSQIVNDFQKGDIAEGYSVSREKKESFPLTVTSAQKNPTAFYLCATGGVRGETQYFGPGTRLLVL.

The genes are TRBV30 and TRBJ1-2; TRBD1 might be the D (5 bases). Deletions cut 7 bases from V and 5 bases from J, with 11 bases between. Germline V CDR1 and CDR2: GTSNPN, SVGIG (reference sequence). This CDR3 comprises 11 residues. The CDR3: CASRQRYGYTF. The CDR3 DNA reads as TGTGCCTCCAGACAGAGATATGGCTACACCTTC.

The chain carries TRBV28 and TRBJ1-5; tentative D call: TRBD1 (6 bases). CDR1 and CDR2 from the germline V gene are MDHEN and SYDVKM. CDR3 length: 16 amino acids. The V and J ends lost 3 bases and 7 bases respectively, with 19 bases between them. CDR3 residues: CASSFLGARGGQPQHF. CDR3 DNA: TGTGCCAGCAGTTTCCTTGGGGCCAGGGGAGGGCAGCCCCAGCATTTT.

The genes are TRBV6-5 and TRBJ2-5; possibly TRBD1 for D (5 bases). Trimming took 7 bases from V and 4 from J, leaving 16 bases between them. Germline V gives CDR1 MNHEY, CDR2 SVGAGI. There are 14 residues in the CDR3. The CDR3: CASTPHGAAETQYF. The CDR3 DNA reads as TGTGCCAGCACCCCCCATGGGGCCGCAGAGACCCAGTACTTC.

This chain's CDR3 is CASSLLRTGAGNTIYF. Here the CDR3 DNA reads TGTGCCAGCAGCTTACTACGGACAGGGGCTGGAAACACCATATATTTT. V is TRBV7-9 and J is TRBJ1-3; the match to TRBD1 covers 9 bases. Germline CDR1 is SEHNR and CDR2 is FQNEAQ (reference sequence). There are 16 residues in the CDR3. With 2 bases clipped from V and 2 bases from J, the junction kept 4 bases outside the gene matches.

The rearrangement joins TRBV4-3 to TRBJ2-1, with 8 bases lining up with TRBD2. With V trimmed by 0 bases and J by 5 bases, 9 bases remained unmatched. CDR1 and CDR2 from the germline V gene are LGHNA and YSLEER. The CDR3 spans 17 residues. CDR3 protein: CASSQDQGTRLDNEQFF. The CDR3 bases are TGCGCCAGCAGCCAAGACCAAGGGACTAGATTGGACAATGAGCAGTTCTTC.

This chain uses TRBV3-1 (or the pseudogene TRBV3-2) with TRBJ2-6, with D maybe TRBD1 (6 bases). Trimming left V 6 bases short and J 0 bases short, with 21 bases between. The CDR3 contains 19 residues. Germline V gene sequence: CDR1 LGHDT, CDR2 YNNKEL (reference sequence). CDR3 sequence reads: CASRQGPNLALSGANVLTF. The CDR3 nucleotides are TGTGCCAGCAGGCAGGGGCCTAACCTTGCGCTCTCTGGGGCCAACGTCCTGACTTTC.

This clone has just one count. CDR3 in DNA: TGTGCCACAAAGGACAGGGTAAATGAGCAGTTCTTC. Its translation: CATKDRVNEQFF. This rearrangement joins TRBV10-3 to TRBJ2-1; 8 nucleotides agree with TRBD1. The V segment lost 10 bases and the J segment 7 bases; nucleotides outside the gene matches: 6. Per the germline V gene, CDR1 is ENHRY and CDR2 is SYGVKD. The CDR3 is 12 residues long.

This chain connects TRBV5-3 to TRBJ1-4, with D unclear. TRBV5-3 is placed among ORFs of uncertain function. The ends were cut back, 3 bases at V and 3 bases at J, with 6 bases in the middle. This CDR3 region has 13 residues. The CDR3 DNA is TGTGCCAGAAGCTCACGGGCTAATGAAAAACTGTTTTTT. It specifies CARSSRANEKLFF.

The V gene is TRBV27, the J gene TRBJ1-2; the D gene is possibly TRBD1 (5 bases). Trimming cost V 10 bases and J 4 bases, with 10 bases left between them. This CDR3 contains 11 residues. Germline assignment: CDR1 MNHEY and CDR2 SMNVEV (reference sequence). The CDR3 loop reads CAIWGGYGYTF. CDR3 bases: TGTGCCATTTGGGGGGGCTATGGCTACACCTTC.

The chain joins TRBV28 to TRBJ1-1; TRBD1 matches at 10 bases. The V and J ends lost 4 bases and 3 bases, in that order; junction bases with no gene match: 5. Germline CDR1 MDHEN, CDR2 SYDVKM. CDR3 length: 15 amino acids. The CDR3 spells CASSSPGQGYTEAFF. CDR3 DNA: TGTGCCAGCAGTTCCCCGGGACAGGGGTACACTGAAGCTTTCTTT.